This T cell receptor beta chain was captured in a study of cytomegalovirus exposure and HLA in healthy donors. Broader study findings: Cytomegalovirus status, reportedly, was diagnosed with high specificity and sensitivity by the classifier. Reported findings show TCR beta sequences accurately forecast HLA-A and HLA-B alleles in most subjects.

PCR used 60 Vbeta primers and 13 Jbeta primers. Produced via immunoSEQ multiplex PCR; TCRdb's table is partial and in-frame only. The repertoire holds tens of thousands of clones, with approximately 75% as singletons. Comment on this clone: Its antigen remains unknown.

V was pared by 7 bases and J by 7 bases, with 17 bases between. The CDR3 has 12 residues. Germline CDR1 SQVTM, CDR2 ANQGSEA. The chain carries TRBV29-1 and TRBJ2-7, with D maybe TRBD2 (6 bases). The source is a woman aged 40-49 years in good health and CMV-seronegative. Sequenced material: PBMCs. For the CDR3, the DNA is TGCAGCGGTGTCTGGGACTCGCGAGAGCAGTACTTC. Encoded protein: CSGVWDSREQYF.